This T cell receptor beta chain originates from a study of control samples from healthy donors and cancer patients. Germline V gene lookup returns CDR1 GTSNPN and CDR2 SVGIG (reference sequence). Trimming pared 6 bases from V and 4 bases from J, leaving 17 bases between. The CDR3 covers 14 residues. Profiled with immunoSEQ multiplex PCR; TCRdb holds only in-frame clones, not every one. In the table there are about 140,000 clones, roughly 89% of which are singletons. The receptor comes from a man aged 18 to 30 in good health. The chain joins TRBV30 to TRBJ2-3; D tentatively reads TRBD1 or TRBD2 (6 bases each). Sequencing was carried out using blood. CDR3 sequence reads: CACRTARGADTQYF. DNA for the CDR3: TGTGCCTGCCGGACTGCTAGGGGGGCAGATACGCAGTATTTT.